Sequencing of this TCR beta chain was carried out in a study of CD8 T cells in Susac syndrome. Comments on this clonotype: Its antigen is undetermined.

This CDR3 has 15 residues. J lost 6 bases, V lost 4 bases, and 6 bases had no gene match. Germline assignment: CDR1 SGHDN and CDR2 FVKESK. RNA totalling about 0.5 to 1 ug underwent reverse transcription with random hexamers. Multiplex PCR with immunoSEQ amplified the TCR beta CDR3 across 54 Vbeta and 13 Jbeta. TCRdb re-called the immunoSEQ multiplex PCR reads through MiXCR, storing one row per CDR3 protein. The top ten hold roughly 0.1% of the sample, which has a few hundred thousand distinct CDR3 sequences, 95% seen once. Overall study findings and caveats: The study admitted that it had a relatively small number of individuals in its TCR sequencing and HLA analysis.

Stable or active relapsing-remitting multiple sclerosis, untreated and meeting revised McDonald criteria, defined the controls. Material: CD4+ T cells from PBMCs. The rearrangement joins TRBV14 to TRBJ2-1; 10 bases align to TRBD2. The clonotype originates from a human donor with multiple sclerosis. CDR3: CASSLFRTSGNEQFF. CDR3 in DNA: TGTGCCAGCAGCCTCTTTAGGACTAGCGGCAATGAGCAGTTCTTC.